This TCR beta chain comes out of a study of cytomegalovirus exposure and HLA in healthy donors. Study-wide context: Among the approximately 420 donors who were genotyped, 81% fell in the genetic ancestry cluster that is associated with self-reported Caucasian donors.

The CDR3 has 16 amino acids. Germline V gene data show CDR1 as LNHDA and CDR2 as SQIVND (reference sequence). J lost 4 bases, V lost 6 bases, and 8 bases had no gene match. As to this clone: Its target is not known.

PCR involved 60 Vbeta and 13 Jbeta primers. Clones were sequenced by immunoSEQ multiplex PCR, and TCRdb holds only the in-frame ones, with some missing. The repertoire includes around 100,000 clones, 76% of them detected once, and about 5.7% sits in the top ten. Overall study results and limits: A later analysis found most CMV-associated TCR beta chains apparently HLA-restricted. Within an earlier analysis, most TCR beta V segments proved productive either about 90% or about 30% of the time. What a later analysis showed was that several of the most significant clusters appeared linked to common viral pathogens.

The genes are TRBV19 and TRBJ2-1; TRBD2 matches at 11 bases. The sequence was collected from a woman younger than 35 in good health and CMV-seropositive. What was sequenced was PBMCs. The DNA for the CDR3 is TGTGCCAGTAGCGACCCCGGGACTAGCGGATACAATGAGCAGTTCTTC. This encodes CASSDPGTSGYNEQFF.